This TCR beta chain was documented in a study of blood T cells in healthy people across ages. Findings of the study overall: It was the long-lived donors that had more naive CD4+ cells and higher diversity than aged donors.

Germline CDR1 is SEHNR and CDR2 is FQNEAQ (reference sequence). V was trimmed by 7 bases and J by 2 bases, leaving 14 bases between them. The CDR3 is 14 amino acids. Primers used in a second PCR of roughly 6 to 11 cycles were a sample-barcoded 5' primer and a J-beta primer mix. Per sample, CDR3-containing paired-end reads numbered at least 2.5 million. TCRdb used MiXCR to reprocess the 5' RACE reads, holding one entry per CDR3 protein. Among roughly 1.4 million distinct CDR3 sequences, 45% to 70% were seen once, and the ten largest hold approximately 7%. Concerning this clonotype itself: Its antigen remains unknown.

The V and J genes are TRBV7-9 and TRBJ1-1; perhaps TRBD1 as D (5 bases). Specimen: blood. This TCR was recovered from a man younger than 35 in good health. This CDR3 is CASNGGVRNTEAFF. As DNA, the CDR3 is TGTGCCAGCAACGGAGGGGTTAGAAACACTGAAGCTTTCTTT.